This TCR beta chain emerged from a study of T cells in Graves' hyperthyroidism and ophthalmopathy. Whole-study results and caveats: A model of 13 V-J features distinguished ophthalmopathy from stable hyperthyroidism.

This clonotype showed up many times. The antigen is unknown. Stable hyperthyroidism: no ophthalmopathy progression over 18 months of follow-up. What was amplified from RNA transcripts were TCR beta CDR3 regions. Carried out on the TCR CDR3, a first-round RT-PCR used the HTBI primer set. TCRdb reanalysed the multiplex PCR reads using MiXCR and keeps one entry per CDR3 protein. Among hundreds of thousands of distinct CDR3 sequences listed, approximately 44% were seen once. The TCR comes from a woman aged 18-35 years with Graves' hyperthyroidism. The specimen was peripheral blood or thyroid tissue (not recorded which).

Written as DNA, the CDR3 is TGTGCCAGCAGACCTCCTCAGGGGGACACTGAAGCTTTCTTT. This gives the protein CASRPPQGDTEAFF. The chain couples TRBV2 to TRBJ1-1; 7 bases align to TRBD1. With 6 bases clipped from V and 3 bases from J, the junction kept 7 bases outside the gene matches. Germline CDR1 is SNHLY and CDR2 is FYNNEI. This CDR3 contains 14 residues.